This section outlines one T cell receptor beta chain sequence together with its context. Antigen unknown. Given the absence of the conserved phenylalanine or tryptophan at the CDR3 end, a read error is likely. The DNA is left out, because the CDR3 cannot be placed on it with certainty; the CDR3 is given as TCRdb lists it. This record comes from a study of tumor and adjacent non-tumor tissue in lung cancer. Overall study context: There were around 11 adenocarcinoma, a couple of squamous cell carcinoma and 1 small cell lung cancer cases.

Three rounds of nested PCR, following a modified ARM-PCR protocol, produced the TCRbeta library. TCRdb reprocessed the multiplex PCR reads via MiXCR and lists one record per CDR3 protein. Of about 90,000 distinct CDR3 sequences listed, 65% to 80% were seen once; the top ten hold 20% to 25%. The template was RNA from unsorted bulk tissue. This non-tumor lung sample came from over 3 cm beyond the tumor edge. Donors were chemotherapy-naive, newly diagnosed lung cancer surgical patients in China, August–late 2014. Findings of the study overall: Normal lung showed higher cumulative top 100 clone frequency than tumor. Compared with tumor, normal lung showed significantly lower TCR diversity.

This clonotype originated in a woman in her fifties or sixties with non-small cell lung cancer. Sequences were obtained from distant non-tumor lung tissue.

The CDR3 reads CASSLGSPGDHTRYL. The J gene is TRBJ2-3, the V gene TRBV11-2; TRBD1 was called by the table and not checked on the DNA. The CDR3 totals 15 residues, both ends included. Germline values: CDR1 SGHAT, CDR2 FQNNGV.